Listed below are T cell receptor beta chains from one sample, sequenced in a study of T cell repertoires in cytomegalovirus infection. From the reads, TCRdb called clonotypes with MiXCR, one entry per CDR3 protein. This sample yields 400,000 to 600,000 distinct CDR3 sequences, of which about 42% are seen a single time; around 45% belongs to the top ten. These receptors are not linked to any known antigen. Sample: cultured PBMCs, taken from culture after CMV antigen stimulation. The origin of the receptors is a human donor in good health (CMV status not recorded). Some clones in this sample may be carry-over from other donors' samples. The CDR3 runs from the conserved cysteine through the conserved F or W. A D gene is named only where the DNA matches it firmly. Where a row states a size, it is once, few, many or the class of an expanded clone; other rows omit it.

d_call: TRBD2
j_call: TRBJ2-3
clone_size: NA
v_call: TRBV6-1
cdr3_length: 16
cdr3_aa: CASSPTSGGGTDTQYF
cdr3_nt: TGTGCCAGCAGCCCTACTAGCGGGGGGGGCACAGATACGCAGTATTTT

d_call: NA
j_call: TRBJ1-1
clone_size: NA
v_call: TRBV20-1
cdr3_length: 15
cdr3_aa: CSARGSQALNTEAFF
cdr3_nt: TGCAGTGCTAGAGGGAGCCAGGCCCTGAACACTGAAGCTTTCTTT

d_call: TRBD2
j_call: TRBJ2-7
clone_size: NA
v_call: TRBV6-5
cdr3_length: 15
cdr3_aa: CASRRTSGRAYEQYF
cdr3_nt: TGTGCCAGCAGGCGGACTAGCGGGAGGGCCTACGAGCAGTACTTC

d_call: NA
j_call: TRBJ1-2
clone_size: few
v_call: TRBV12-3/TRBV12-4
cdr3_length: 12
cdr3_aa: CASSYGLRGYTF
cdr3_nt: TGTGCCAGCAGTTACGGGTTGCGTGGCTACACCTTC

d_call: NA
j_call: TRBJ2-2
clone_size: NA
v_call: TRBV6-2/TRBV6-3
cdr3_length: 14
cdr3_aa: CASSYEANTGELFF
cdr3_nt: TGTGCCAGCAGTTACGAAGCGAACACCGGGGAGCTGTTTTTT

d_call: TRBD1
j_call: TRBJ1-2
clone_size: NA
v_call: TRBV28
cdr3_length: 15
cdr3_aa: CASVSPTGLYYGYTF
cdr3_nt: TGTGCCAGCGTATCTCCGACAGGGTTGTACTATGGCTACACCTTC

d_call: NA
j_call: TRBJ1-5
clone_size: NA
v_call: TRBV9
cdr3_length: 14
cdr3_aa: CASSVTSDGQPQHF
cdr3_nt: TGTGCCAGCAGCGTCACGAGTGACGGTCAGCCCCAGCATTTT

d_call: NA
j_call: TRBJ1-2
clone_size: NA
v_call: TRBV27
cdr3_length: 14
cdr3_aa: CASSRLRGEDGYTF
cdr3_nt: TGTGCCAGCAGCAGACTCAGGGGAGAAGATGGCTACACCTTC

d_call: TRBD1
j_call: TRBJ1-2
clone_size: NA
v_call: TRBV10-3
cdr3_length: 15
cdr3_aa: CAISVDRGRVYGYTF
cdr3_nt: TGTGCCATCAGTGTTGACAGGGGGAGGGTCTATGGCTACACCTTC

d_call: NA
j_call: TRBJ1-1
clone_size: NA
v_call: TRBV20-1
cdr3_length: 11
cdr3_aa: CSARGGWGAFF
cdr3_nt: TGCAGTGCTAGAGGGGGTTGGGGAGCTTTCTTT

d_call: TRBD2
j_call: TRBJ2-1
clone_size: few
v_call: TRBV10-3
cdr3_length: 19
cdr3_aa: CAISGPTSGERSSYNEQFF
cdr3_nt: TGTGCCATCAGTGGACCGACTAGCGGGGAACGGAGCTCCTACAATGAGCAGTTCTTC

d_call: TRBD2
j_call: TRBJ2-1
clone_size: once
v_call: TRBV6-5
cdr3_length: 16
cdr3_aa: CASSIGTTIMTAEQFF
cdr3_nt: TGTGCCAGCAGCATAGGGACTACAATAATGACGGCGGAGCAGTTCTTC

d_call: NA
j_call: TRBJ2-7
clone_size: NA
v_call: TRBV6-5
cdr3_length: 14
cdr3_aa: CASSYSYGPYEQYF
cdr3_nt: TGTGCCAGCAGTTACTCATACGGACCCTACGAGCAGTACTTC

d_call: NA
j_call: TRBJ1-6
clone_size: NA
v_call: TRBV20-1
cdr3_length: 16
cdr3_aa: CSARGQVGANNSPLHF
cdr3_nt: TGCAGTGCTAGAGGACAGGTCGGGGCAAATAATTCACCCCTCCACTTT

d_call: NA
j_call: TRBJ2-1
clone_size: NA
v_call: TRBV10-3
cdr3_length: 15
cdr3_aa: CAIPGVTLTYNEQFF
cdr3_nt: TGTGCCATTCCCGGAGTAACATTAACCTACAATGAGCAGTTCTTC

d_call: NA
j_call: TRBJ1-1
clone_size: few
v_call: TRBV12-3/TRBV12-4
cdr3_length: 12
cdr3_aa: CASSTSRAEAFF
cdr3_nt: TGTGCCAGCAGCACCTCAAGGGCTGAAGCTTTCTTT

d_call: TRBD2
j_call: TRBJ2-2
clone_size: few
v_call: TRBV6-6
cdr3_length: 18
cdr3_aa: CASRTPAGVAGTHGELFF
cdr3_nt: TGTGCCAGCAGGACCCCGGCGGGAGTAGCGGGGACCCACGGGGAGCTGTTTTTT

d_call: TRBD2
j_call: TRBJ2-3
clone_size: many
v_call: TRBV6-1
cdr3_length: 15
cdr3_aa: CASSGLAGISDTQYF
cdr3_nt: TGTGCCAGCAGTGGCCTAGCGGGAATATCTGATACGCAGTATTTT

d_call: NA
j_call: TRBJ2-2
clone_size: few
v_call: TRBV7-2
cdr3_length: 16
cdr3_aa: CASSLAQWNRDGELFF
cdr3_nt: TGTGCCAGCAGCTTAGCGCAATGGAACCGGGACGGGGAGCTGTTTTTT

d_call: TRBD2
j_call: TRBJ2-1
clone_size: NA
v_call: TRBV7-2
cdr3_length: 17
cdr3_aa: CASSPGTSGSIIHEQFF
cdr3_nt: TGTGCCAGCAGCCCCGGGACTAGCGGGAGTATTATTCATGAGCAGTTCTTC

d_call: NA
j_call: TRBJ1-1
clone_size: few
v_call: TRBV4-1
cdr3_length: 15
cdr3_aa: CASSRVRGMNTEAFF
cdr3_nt: TGCGCCAGCAGTCGCGTCCGGGGTATGAACACTGAAGCTTTCTTT

d_call: NA
j_call: TRBJ2-5
clone_size: NA
v_call: TRBV7-9
cdr3_length: 13
cdr3_aa: CASSPVLQETQYF
cdr3_nt: TGTGCCAGCAGCCCCGTCCTACAAGAGACCCAGTACTTC

d_call: NA
j_call: TRBJ2-1
clone_size: NA
v_call: TRBV6-2/TRBV6-3
cdr3_length: 14
cdr3_aa: CASTPRWLRDEQFF
cdr3_nt: TGTGCCAGCACCCCCAGGTGGCTTAGGGATGAGCAGTTCTTC

d_call: NA
j_call: TRBJ2-3
clone_size: few
v_call: TRBV7-6
cdr3_length: 13
cdr3_aa: CASSLEARGAQYF
cdr3_nt: TGTGCCAGCAGCTTAGAGGCCCGTGGGGCGCAGTATTTT

d_call: TRBD1
j_call: TRBJ2-5
clone_size: few
v_call: TRBV7-6
cdr3_length: 12
cdr3_aa: CASSFLTGAQYF
cdr3_nt: TGTGCCAGCAGCTTCCTCACAGGGGCCCAGTACTTC

d_call: NA
j_call: TRBJ1-3
clone_size: NA
v_call: TRBV7-2
cdr3_length: 13
cdr3_aa: CAGAGSSGNTIYF
cdr3_nt: TGTGCCGGGGCGGGCAGCTCTGGAAACACCATATATTTT

d_call: NA
j_call: TRBJ2-7
clone_size: NA
v_call: TRBV6-6
cdr3_length: 15
cdr3_aa: CASSYSRLSSYEQYF
cdr3_nt: TGTGCCAGCAGTTACTCTAGACTATCTTCCTACGAGCAGTACTTC

d_call: TRBD2
j_call: TRBJ2-3
clone_size: NA
v_call: TRBV12-3/TRBV12-4
cdr3_length: 14
cdr3_aa: CASSRSGVGDTQYF
cdr3_nt: TGTGCCAGCAGTCGTAGCGGGGTCGGAGATACGCAGTATTTT

d_call: NA
j_call: TRBJ1-2
clone_size: few
v_call: TRBV7-2
cdr3_length: 15
cdr3_aa: CASSSGGRFSDGYTF
cdr3_nt: TGTGCCAGCAGCTCTGGGGGGAGGTTTTCTGATGGCTACACCTTC

d_call: NA
j_call: TRBJ1-4
clone_size: many
v_call: TRBV7-2
cdr3_length: 14
cdr3_aa: CASRKDRMNEKLFF
cdr3_nt: TGTGCCAGCAGGAAGGATAGAATGAATGAAAAACTGTTTTTT

d_call: NA
j_call: TRBJ2-7
clone_size: few
v_call: TRBV7-9
cdr3_length: 14
cdr3_aa: CASSSPEGSEEQYF
cdr3_nt: TGTGCCAGCAGTTCACCAGAAGGGTCGGAAGAGCAGTACTTC

d_call: TRBD1
j_call: TRBJ2-7
clone_size: few
v_call: TRBV2
cdr3_length: 15
cdr3_aa: CASSGGTEVRYEQYF
cdr3_nt: TGTGCCAGCAGTGGGGGGACAGAAGTTAGGTACGAGCAGTACTTC

d_call: NA
j_call: TRBJ1-5
clone_size: NA
v_call: TRBV7-9
cdr3_length: 15
cdr3_aa: CASSPQEGENQPQHF
cdr3_nt: TGTGCCAGCAGCCCCCAGGAGGGGGAGAATCAGCCCCAGCATTTT

d_call: NA
j_call: TRBJ1-2
clone_size: many
v_call: TRBV4-2
cdr3_length: 18
cdr3_aa: CASSQEGLGERTNYGYTF
cdr3_nt: TGTGCCAGCAGCCAAGAAGGATTGGGGGAAAGGACTAACTATGGCTACACCTTC

d_call: NA
j_call: TRBJ1-5
clone_size: few
v_call: TRBV6-1
cdr3_length: 16
cdr3_aa: CASRKSRDLSNQPQHF
cdr3_nt: TGTGCCAGCAGGAAATCCAGGGACCTTAGCAATCAGCCCCAGCATTTT

d_call: TRBD2
j_call: TRBJ2-7
clone_size: NA
v_call: TRBV7-2
cdr3_length: 16
cdr3_aa: CASSLSAGGFSYEQYF
cdr3_nt: TGTGCCAGCAGCTTATCGGCGGGGGGTTTCTCCTACGAGCAGTACTTC

d_call: TRBD1
j_call: TRBJ2-5
clone_size: once
v_call: TRBV19
cdr3_length: 16
cdr3_aa: CASSIRLAGGDETQYF
cdr3_nt: TGTGCCAGTAGTATTAGGTTGGCAGGGGGCGACGAGACCCAGTACTTC

d_call: NA
j_call: TRBJ2-5
clone_size: few
v_call: TRBV25-1
cdr3_length: 14
cdr3_aa: CASSDFQGRETQYF
cdr3_nt: TGTGCCAGCAGTGATTTTCAGGGCCGGGAGACCCAGTACTTC

d_call: NA
j_call: TRBJ1-2
clone_size: few
v_call: TRBV19
cdr3_length: 13
cdr3_aa: CASSPRQNYGYTF
cdr3_nt: TGTGCCAGTAGTCCCCGACAGAACTATGGCTACACCTTC

d_call: NA
j_call: TRBJ2-3
clone_size: once
v_call: TRBV7-6
cdr3_length: 14
cdr3_aa: CASSLALRTDTQYF
cdr3_nt: TGTGCCAGCAGCTTAGCTCTCCGCACAGATACGCAGTATTTT

d_call: TRBD2
j_call: TRBJ2-1
clone_size: NA
v_call: TRBV7-2
cdr3_length: 15
cdr3_aa: CASSVKAGSYNEQFF
cdr3_nt: TGTGCCAGCAGCGTAAAAGCGGGATCCTACAATGAGCAGTTCTTC

d_call: NA
j_call: TRBJ2-5
clone_size: NA
v_call: TRBV28
cdr3_length: 13
cdr3_aa: CASSLRIPGTQYF
cdr3_nt: TGTGCCAGCAGTTTAAGAATTCCGGGGACCCAGTACTTC

d_call: NA
j_call: TRBJ2-7
clone_size: few
v_call: TRBV7-2
cdr3_length: 15
cdr3_aa: CASSLVGAGHREQYF
cdr3_nt: TGTGCCAGCAGCTTAGTGGGGGCAGGCCATCGCGAGCAGTACTTC

d_call: TRBD1
j_call: TRBJ1-5
clone_size: NA
v_call: TRBV12-3/TRBV12-4
cdr3_length: 14
cdr3_aa: CASGLQGFNQPQHF
cdr3_nt: TGTGCCAGCGGCTTACAGGGGTTCAATCAGCCCCAGCATTTT

d_call: NA
j_call: TRBJ2-3
clone_size: many
v_call: TRBV7-2
cdr3_length: 15
cdr3_aa: CASSFRAGGTDTQYF
cdr3_nt: TGTGCCAGCAGCTTTCGGGCGGGCGGCACAGATACGCAGTATTTT

d_call: TRBD2
j_call: TRBJ2-5
clone_size: few
v_call: TRBV5-4
cdr3_length: 14
cdr3_aa: CASSRDGGGETQYF
cdr3_nt: TGTGCCAGCAGCCGGGACGGGGGGGGAGAGACCCAGTACTTC

d_call: NA
j_call: TRBJ2-4
clone_size: NA
v_call: TRBV12-3/TRBV12-4
cdr3_length: 17
cdr3_aa: CASSDQDPSLAKNIQYF
cdr3_nt: TGTGCCAGCAGTGACCAAGACCCGTCACTCGCCAAAAACATTCAGTACTTC

d_call: NA
j_call: TRBJ1-2
clone_size: NA
v_call: TRBV4-3
cdr3_length: 14
cdr3_aa: CASSQMTENYGYTF
cdr3_nt: TGCGCCAGCAGCCAGATGACGGAAAACTATGGCTACACCTTC

d_call: NA
j_call: TRBJ1-4
clone_size: NA
v_call: TRBV19
cdr3_length: 15
cdr3_aa: CASSRVEATNEKLFF
cdr3_nt: TGTGCCAGTAGCAGGGTGGAAGCAACTAATGAAAAACTGTTTTTT

d_call: NA
j_call: TRBJ1-2
clone_size: NA
v_call: TRBV4-2
cdr3_length: 15
cdr3_aa: CASSQDSSRWNGYTF
cdr3_nt: TGTGCCAGCAGCCAAGATTCCTCCAGGTGGAATGGCTACACCTTC

d_call: NA
j_call: TRBJ2-3
clone_size: few
v_call: TRBV12-3/TRBV12-4
cdr3_length: 16
cdr3_aa: CASRHLGRSYTDTQYF
cdr3_nt: TGTGCCAGCAGACACCTAGGCCGATCGTACACAGATACGCAGTATTTT

d_call: NA
j_call: TRBJ2-1
clone_size: few
v_call: TRBV6-1
cdr3_length: 14
cdr3_aa: CASSEEPPYNEQFF
cdr3_nt: TGTGCCAGCAGTGAAGAGCCGCCCTACAATGAGCAGTTCTTC

d_call: NA
j_call: TRBJ1-4
clone_size: NA
v_call: TRBV10-3
cdr3_length: 14
cdr3_aa: CAISVRDGNEKLFF
cdr3_nt: TGTGCCATCAGTGTCCGGGACGGAAATGAAAAACTGTTTTTT

d_call: NA
j_call: TRBJ2-7
clone_size: NA
v_call: TRBV20-1
cdr3_length: 15
cdr3_aa: CSARGDLASTYEQYF
cdr3_nt: TGCAGTGCTAGAGGAGACCTGGCATCAACCTACGAGCAGTACTTC

d_call: NA
j_call: TRBJ2-1
clone_size: few
v_call: TRBV6-2/TRBV6-3
cdr3_length: 13
cdr3_aa: CASPERSYNEQFF
cdr3_nt: TGTGCCAGCCCCGAGCGGTCCTACAATGAGCAGTTCTTC